Listed here is a single T cell receptor (beta chain). This clonotype has only a few counts. Its recognized antigen is unknown. Base qualities are missing; no much larger clone stands one base away. Sequencing relied on an Illumina MiSeq. TCRdb reworked the public reads: Q25 trimming with fastp, MiXCR clone assembly, productive beta chains retained. When rows share a CDR3 protein, they turn into one entry using the most common DNA and genes. For this sample there are 75,000 to 100,000 distinct CDR3 sequences; about 28% appear just once. The ten largest clones capture roughly 2.2% of the sample. These data originate in a study of type 1 regulatory T cells (dated by TCRdb to the early 2020s). About the investigation overall: An in vitro protocol by which a Tr1-enriched, alloantigen-specific CD4 T cell product named T-allo10 was generated was characterized in the study. T-allo10 was being tested clinically in patients with hematological malignancies who were undergoing allogeneic hematopoietic stem cell transplantation.

Between the V and J ends, shortened by 1 base and 10 bases respectively, the junction contains 20 bases. The CDR3 goes from the cysteine to the phenylalanine over 17 residues. Only the CDR3 portion is preserved as DNA: 51 bases, with reading frame beginning at the first base. As encoded in the germline V gene (reference sequence), CDR1 is LGHDT while CDR2 is YNNKEL. Rearrangement joined TRBV3-1 to TRBJ1-6; TRBD1 is a weak D gene call, 5 bases matching. This receptor was identified in a human donor in good health. What was sequenced was CD4+ T cells, either the whole sample or a sorted fraction (not recorded which). CDR3 reads: CASSQVVPQETKSPLHF. The nucleotides are TGTGCCAGCAGCCAAGTAGTCCCACAGGAAACGAAGTCACCCCTCCACTTT. Where the CDR3 stops, the reference TRBV3-1 and TRBJ1-6 genes take over; the full variable domain is DTAVSQTPKYLVTQMGNDKSIKCEQNLGHDTMYWYKQDSKKFLKIMFSYNNKELIINETVPNRFSPKSPDKAHLNLHINSLELGDSAVYFCASSQVVPQETKSPLHFGNGTRLTVT.